One and the same sample provided the 26 T cell receptor beta chains below, sequenced in a study of identical twins. TCRdb analysed the 5' RACE reads with MiXCR anew, one entry per CDR3 protein. The sample has hundreds of thousands of distinct CDR3 sequences; roughly 12% are singletons. The sample was also reused in another study, on yellow fever vaccine responses in identical twins.

The sample taken for sequencing was CD8+ T cells sorted from blood. All receptors come from a woman younger than 30 in good health.

V usage is TRBV4-1 and J usage is TRBJ2-1; 7 positions agree with TRBD2. This CDR3 is 16 amino acids long. V gave up 0 bases and J gave up 8 bases; unmatched junction bases: 10. The germline V gene has CDR1 MGHRA and CDR2 YSYEKL. CDR3 loop: CASSQERGSTVDEQFF. The DNA for the CDR3 is TGCGCCAGCAGCCAAGAGCGGGGGTCCACAGTCGATGAGCAGTTCTTC.

This clonotype was detected a few times. This chain uses TRBV5-6 with TRBJ2-5; D is ambiguous. The length of the CDR3 is 15 residues. Between the trimmed V and J ends, which lost 2 bases and 3 bases, there was a span of 14 bases. Germline V gives CDR1 SGHDT, CDR2 YYEEEE. CDR3 loop: CASSLLVDTKETQYF. CDR3 sequence (DNA): TGTGCCAGCAGCTTATTAGTCGACACGAAAGAGACCCAGTACTTC.

The chain has TRBV5-6 and TRBJ1-4; no clear D gene. The CDR3 runs 13 residues. Germline CDR1 SGHDT, CDR2 YYEEEE. Trimming took off 1 base at V and 7 bases at J, with 8 bases between the two ends. As DNA, the CDR3 is TGTGCCAGCAGCTTGTTCAGTTCTGAAAAACTGTTTTTT. This translates into CASSLFSSEKLFF.

This clonotype came up many times. This chain links TRBV12-3 or TRBV12-4 with TRBJ2-3, with 8 bases fitting TRBD2. The length of the CDR3 is 15 residues. J gave up 2 bases and V 7 bases, and 8 bases lay outside the gene matches. This CDR3 reads CASIASGGPTDTQYF. The CDR3 nucleotides are TGTGCCAGCATCGCGAGCGGGGGACCCACAGATACGCAGTATTTT.

This clonotype was counted between two and nine times. V usage is TRBV25-1 and J usage is TRBJ2-6; D gene ambiguous. This CDR3 spans 14 amino acids. Germline CDR1 reads MGHDK; CDR2 reads SYGVNS. V was clipped by 1 base and J by 4 bases, with 5 bases between them. The CDR3 loop reads CASSESSGANVLTF. The CDR3 bases are TGTGCCAGCAGTGAATCATCCGGGGCCAACGTCCTGACTTTC.

For this clonotype: The CDR3 ends on some other residue instead of the conserved phenylalanine or tryptophan, so this is likely a read error. The J gene is TRBJ2-1, the V gene TRBV12-3 or TRBV12-4; TRBD1 is a possible D gene (5 bases). This CDR3 region has 12 residues. The V gene lost 3 bases and the J gene lost 8 bases, with 8 bases spanning the gap. CDR3 coding DNA: TGTGCCAGCAGTTTGGGGCTTGATGAGCAGTTCCTC. Its protein is CASSLGLDEQFL.

The rearrangement uses TRBV7-6 and TRBJ1-1; 8 positions match TRBD1. The CDR3 length is 13 residues. J gave up 4 bases and V 5 bases, and 3 bases lay outside the gene matches. Germline V gene data show CDR1 as SGHVS and CDR2 as FNYEAQ. DNA for the CDR3: TGTGCCAGCAGCGTACAGGGGGGCACTGAAGCTTTCTTT. It translates to CASSVQGGTEAFF.

The CDR3 is CASSLAYGQGFYEQYF. The DNA for the CDR3 is TGTGCCAGCAGCTTAGCCTATGGACAGGGGTTCTACGAGCAGTACTTC. The chain uses TRBV7-9 and TRBJ2-7; 9 positions agree with TRBD1. V lost 0 bases, J lost 3 bases, and 6 bases stayed unmatched. CDR3 length equals 16 residues. Germline lookup yields CDR1 SEHNR and CDR2 FQNEAQ (reference sequence).

This chain joins TRBV4-1 and TRBJ2-7, with 7 bases identical to TRBD2. The germline gives CDR1 MGHRA, CDR2 YSYEKL. V shed 4 bases and J 1 base; nucleotides not matched to a gene: 7. The CDR3 sequence is 15 residues long. Written as DNA, the CDR3 is TGCGCCAGCAGCCCACACCCGCGGGAGTCCTACGAGCAGTACTTC. Protein product: CASSPHPRESYEQYF.

Only a few counts were recorded for this clonotype. The chain uses TRBV4-1 and TRBJ1-6; D gene uncertain. The V end was cut by 1 base, the J end by 10 bases, with 11 bases between. The CDR3 runs to 14 residues. CDR1 and CDR2 (germline): MGHRA, YSYEKL. CDR3: CASSQAHPQSPLHF. For the CDR3, the DNA is TGCGCCAGCAGCCAAGCCCACCCCCAATCACCCCTCCACTTT.

This clonotype was seen ten or more times. The chain employs TRBV29-1 and TRBJ1-2, with 7 positions matching TRBD1. Germline CDR1 and CDR2: SQVTM and ANQGSEA. The CDR3 consists of 14 residues. With 1 base clipped from V and 2 bases from J, the junction kept 4 bases outside the gene matches. In DNA, the CDR3 is TGCAGCGTTGAAGTGACAGGGCCAAACTATGGCTACACCTTC. Residues: CSVEVTGPNYGYTF.

Many counts were recorded for this clonotype. This sequence joins TRBV5-5 and TRBJ1-5, with no clear D. With 0 bases removed from V and 6 bases from J, the gap between germline ends came to 10 bases. This CDR3 is 14 amino acids long. Germline V CDR1 and CDR2: SGHKS, YYEKEE (reference sequence). This chain's CDR3 is CASSLGHSGQPQHF. The CDR3 DNA sequence: TGTGCCAGCAGCTTGGGTCACAGCGGTCAGCCCCAGCATTTT. The full variable domain, completed using reference TRBV5-5 and TRBJ1-5, is DAGVTQSPTHLIKTRGQQVTLRCSPISGHKSVSWYQQVLGQGPQFIFQYYEKEERGRGNFPDRFSARQFPNYSSELNVNALLLGDSALYLCASSLGHSGQPQHFGDGTRLSIL.

This clonotype was found a few times. J is TRBJ1-2 and V is TRBV24-1, with D unclear. Germline lookup yields CDR1 KGHDR and CDR2 SFDVKD. Trimming shortened V by 3 bases and J by 8 bases, and 12 bases separated the two germline ends. CDR3 length: 13 amino acids. The CDR3 nucleotides read TGTGCCACCAGTGATCTCCGGTGGGAGGGCTACACCTTC. Its protein product is CATSDLRWEGYTF.

This clonotype was recorded a few times. This chain joins TRBV2 and TRBJ2-3; possible D gene TRBD2, 6 bases. CDR3 length equals 18 residues. CDR1 is SNHLY, CDR2 FYNNEI, per germline. Trimming shortened V by 7 bases and J by 4 bases, and 27 bases separated the two germline ends. The chain's CDR3 is CASTPREGIRGNPDTQYF. As DNA, the CDR3 is TGTGCCAGCACCCCGCGGGAAGGGATTCGCGGGAACCCAGATACGCAGTATTTT.

This clonotype occurred a few times. V usage is TRBV9 and J usage is TRBJ2-2, with 7 bases that match TRBD1. V was pared by 0 bases and J by 6 bases, with 2 bases of the junction left unmatched. Germline V gene sequence: CDR1 SGDLS, CDR2 YYNGEE. The CDR3 has 14 amino acids. CDR3 nucleotide sequence: TGTGCCAGCAGCGTAGGACAGGGCCCCGGGGAGCTGTTTTTT. It encodes CASSVGQGPGELFF.

This clonotype was detected only a few times. This rearrangement joins TRBV10-3 to TRBJ1-2, with 10 bases that match TRBD1. Germline CDR1 and CDR2: ENHRY and SYGVKD. The CDR3 is 16 residues long. The junction had 7 bases not matched to a gene; V was cut back by 0 bases and J by 6 bases. This chain's CDR3 is CAISESETGGSNGYTF. DNA of the CDR3: TGTGCCATCAGTGAGTCGGAGACAGGGGGCTCTAATGGCTACACCTTC.

This clonotype was seen more than once but under ten times. V and J are TRBV7-2 and TRBJ2-3, with D perhaps being TRBD1 or TRBD2 (6 bases each). This CDR3 comprises 16 residues. Trimming took 3 bases from V and 0 from J, leaving 13 bases between them. Germline V lookup: CDR1 SGHTA, CDR2 FQGNSA. The CDR3 is CASSFTGALSTDTQYF. DNA for the CDR3: TGTGCCAGCAGCTTTACGGGGGCGTTAAGCACAGATACGCAGTATTTT.

This clonotype has more than one count but fewer than ten. This chain joins TRBV5-1 and TRBJ2-7; D remains unclear. The V end was cut by 1 base, the J end by 3 bases, with 11 bases between. Germline values: CDR1 SGHRS, CDR2 YFSETQ. This CDR3 contains 14 residues. The CDR3 nucleotides are TGCGCCAGCAGCTTGTATTTTCCCGACTACGAGCAGTACGTC. It translates to CASSLYFPDYEQYV.

The CDR3 is CSARDFYGASGSRETQYF. The CDR3 nucleotides read TGCAGTGCTAGAGATTTCTATGGGGCTAGCGGGAGTAGGGAGACCCAGTACTTC. The chain has TRBV20-1 and TRBJ2-5; 10 bases map to TRBD2. The CDR3 runs 18 residues. Trimming took 0 bases from V and 5 from J; bases not matched to a gene: 15. Germline V gene data show CDR1 as DFQATT and CDR2 as SNEGSKA (reference sequence).

The chain carries TRBV11-3 and TRBJ2-5; maybe TRBD2 (5 bases). The CDR3 loop spans 13 amino acids. Germline V gene lookup returns CDR1 SGHNT and CDR2 YENEEA. V lost 5 bases and J 1 base, leaving 8 bases between the germline ends. The CDR3 coding sequence is TGTGCCAGCAGCCCGGACTTCCAAGAGACCCAGTACTTC. Its translation: CASSPDFQETQYF.

In its sample, this clonotype was seen a few times. J is TRBJ2-7 and V is TRBV11-2; no firm D call. The germline CDR1 and CDR2 sequences are SGHAT and FQNNGV. The CDR3 contains 14 residues. Deletions cut 1 base from V and 5 bases from J, with 12 bases between. CDR3 DNA: TGTGCCAGCAGCTTAGCAGGTAGGGTCCACGAGCAGTACGTC. It is translated as CASSLAGRVHEQYV.

The chain uses TRBV7-8 and TRBJ2-5, with 8 bases identical to TRBD2. Per the germline V gene, CDR1 is SGHVS and CDR2 is FQNEAQ. The V and J ends lost 2 bases and 3 bases, in that order; junction bases with no gene match: 8. The CDR3 runs to 16 residues. The chain's CDR3 is CASSLLLGREKETQYF. In DNA, the CDR3 is TGTGCCAGCAGCTTACTACTCGGGAGGGAAAAAGAGACCCAGTACTTC. The full variable domain, its missing parts supplied by reference TRBV7-8 and TRBJ2-5, is GAGVSQSPRYKVAKRGQDVALRCDPISGHVSLFWYQQALGQGPEFLTYFQNEAQLDKSGLPSDRFFAERPEGSVSTLKIQRTQQEDSAVYLCASSLLLGREKETQYFGPGTRLLVL.

The V and J genes are TRBV6-5 and TRBJ2-5; D possibly matches TRBD1 or TRBD2 (6 bases each). The CDR3 length is 15 residues. The V and J ends lost 2 bases and 5 bases respectively, with 15 bases between them. Germline V CDR1 and CDR2: MNHEY, SVGAGI. CDR3 nucleotide sequence: TGTGCCAGCAGTTACGTCAGGGGAGGAGTGGAGACCCAGTACTTC. Translating it yields CASSYVRGGVETQYF.

Only a few counts were recorded for this clonotype. The chain joins TRBV10-3 to TRBJ1-1; 9 nucleotides match TRBD1. The CDR3 consists of 17 residues. Germline loops: CDR1 ENHRY, CDR2 SYGVKD. The ends lost 10 bases at V and 5 bases at J; junction bases unmatched: 20. CDR3 DNA: TGTGCCACCGCCGGCCCCCCTTATCGACAGGGGGGAACTGAAGCTTTCTTT. Protein product: CATAGPPYRQGGTEAFF.

This clonotype has just a few counts. The rearrangement links TRBV20-1 to TRBJ2-1, with D possibly being TRBD2 (6 bases). Germline V gene data show CDR1 as DFQATT and CDR2 as SNEGSKA (reference sequence). The V and J ends lost 6 bases and 7 bases respectively, with 22 bases between them. The CDR3 covers 15 residues. The CDR3 here is CSAAILGSPGNEQFF. The CDR3 DNA sequence: TGCAGTGCCGCTATTCTCGGGAGCCCGGGGAATGAGCAGTTCTTC.

This clonotype was recorded at least ten times. The chain carries TRBV19 and TRBJ2-5; 10 positions match TRBD2. Germline V gives CDR1 LNHDA, CDR2 SQIVND (reference sequence). Germline trimming cut 5 bases from V and 2 bases from J; bases unmatched to any gene: 2. This CDR3 is built from 14 residues. CDR3 DNA: TGTGCCAGTAGTGGACTAGCGGAACAAGAGACCCAGTACTTC. Translating it yields CASSGLAEQETQYF.